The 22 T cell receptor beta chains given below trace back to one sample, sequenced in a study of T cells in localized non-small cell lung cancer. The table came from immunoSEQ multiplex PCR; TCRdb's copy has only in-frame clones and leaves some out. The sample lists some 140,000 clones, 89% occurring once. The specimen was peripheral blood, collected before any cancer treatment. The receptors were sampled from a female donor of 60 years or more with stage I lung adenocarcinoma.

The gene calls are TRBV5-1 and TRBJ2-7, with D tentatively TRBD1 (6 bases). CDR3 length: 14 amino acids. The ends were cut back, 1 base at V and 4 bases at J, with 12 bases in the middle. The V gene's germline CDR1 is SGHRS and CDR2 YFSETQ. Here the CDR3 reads CASSLFRGRYEQYF. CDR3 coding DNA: TGCGCCAGCAGCTTGTTCAGGGGCAGGTACGAGCAGTACTTC.

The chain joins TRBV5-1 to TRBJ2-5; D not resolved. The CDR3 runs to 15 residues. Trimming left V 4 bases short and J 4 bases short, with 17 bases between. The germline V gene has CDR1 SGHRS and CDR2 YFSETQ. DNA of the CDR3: TGCGCCAGCAGCCCCCAGACCCCCTTAGGAGAGACCCAGTACTTC. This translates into CASSPQTPLGETQYF.

The CDR3 bases are TGTGCCAGCAGCGTAGAGTCATTCCGGAACTATGGCTACACCTTC. Translating it yields CASSVESFRNYGYTF. This chain links TRBV9 with TRBJ1-2; no firm D call. Germline CDR1 is SGDLS and CDR2 is YYNGEE. The germline V and J ends were trimmed by 0 bases and 2 bases, with 11 bases remaining between them. The CDR3 consists of 15 residues.

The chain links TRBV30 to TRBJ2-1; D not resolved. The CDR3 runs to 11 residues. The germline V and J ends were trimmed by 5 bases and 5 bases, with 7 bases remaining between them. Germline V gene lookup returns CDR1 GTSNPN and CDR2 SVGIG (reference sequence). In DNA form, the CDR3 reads TGTGCCTGGTCTAGGAACAATGAGCAGTTCTTC. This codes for CAWSRNNEQFF.

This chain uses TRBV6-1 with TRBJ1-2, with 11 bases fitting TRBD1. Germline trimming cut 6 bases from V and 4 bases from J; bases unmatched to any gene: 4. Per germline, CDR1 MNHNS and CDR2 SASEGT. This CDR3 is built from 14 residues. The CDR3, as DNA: TGTGCCAGCAGGGACAGGGGGCAAATCTATGGCTACACCTTC. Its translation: CASRDRGQIYGYTF.

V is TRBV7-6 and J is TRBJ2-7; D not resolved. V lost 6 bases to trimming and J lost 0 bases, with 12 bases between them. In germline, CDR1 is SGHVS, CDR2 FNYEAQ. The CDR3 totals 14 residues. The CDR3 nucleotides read TGTGCCAGCAGTTCCCTTGGGCCCTCCTACGAGCAGTACTTC. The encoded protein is CASSSLGPSYEQYF.

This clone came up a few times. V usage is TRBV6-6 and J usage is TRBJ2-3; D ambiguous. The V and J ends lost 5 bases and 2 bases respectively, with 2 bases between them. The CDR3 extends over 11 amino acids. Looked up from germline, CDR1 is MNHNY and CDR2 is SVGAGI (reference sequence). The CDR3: CASSLTDTQYF. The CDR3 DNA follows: TGTGCCAGCAGTCTCACAGATACGCAGTATTTT.

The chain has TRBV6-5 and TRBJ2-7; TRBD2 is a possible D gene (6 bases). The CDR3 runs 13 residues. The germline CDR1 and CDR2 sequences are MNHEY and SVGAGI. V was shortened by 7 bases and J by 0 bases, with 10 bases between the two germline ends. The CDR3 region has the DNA TGTGCCAGCAAAACCGGGAGCTCCTACGAGCAGTACTTC. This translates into CASKTGSSYEQYF.

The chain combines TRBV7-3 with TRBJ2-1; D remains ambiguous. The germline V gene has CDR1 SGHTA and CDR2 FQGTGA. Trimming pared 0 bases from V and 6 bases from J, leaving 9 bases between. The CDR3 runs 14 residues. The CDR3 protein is CASSLTPSSNEQFF. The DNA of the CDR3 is TGTGCCAGCAGCTTAACCCCCAGCAGCAATGAGCAGTTCTTC.

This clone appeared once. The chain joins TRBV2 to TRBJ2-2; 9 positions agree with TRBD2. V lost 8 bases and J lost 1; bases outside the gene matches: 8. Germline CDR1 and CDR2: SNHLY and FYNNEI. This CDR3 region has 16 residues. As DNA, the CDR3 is TGTGCCAGCGTGGGCCCGACTAGCGGGAACACCGGGGAGCTGTTTTTT. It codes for CASVGPTSGNTGELFF.

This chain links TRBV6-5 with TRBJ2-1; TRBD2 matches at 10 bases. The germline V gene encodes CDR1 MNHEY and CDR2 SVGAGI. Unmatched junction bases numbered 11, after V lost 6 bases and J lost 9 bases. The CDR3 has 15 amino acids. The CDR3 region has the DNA TGTGCCAGCAGCCCGAGGACTAGCGGAGTAGGTGAGCAGTTCTTC. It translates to CASSPRTSGVGEQFF.

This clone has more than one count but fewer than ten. The CDR3 loop is CASSPSRDRGSYEQYF. The CDR3, as DNA: TGTGCCAGCTCACCGAGCCGGGACAGGGGATCCTACGAGCAGTACTTC. The chain couples TRBV18 to TRBJ2-7, with TRBD1 matching over 10 bases. Germline V gives CDR1 KGHSH, CDR2 LQKENI. The V and J ends lost 3 bases and 1 base, in that order; junction bases with no gene match: 6. The CDR3 consists of 16 residues. Full variable domain (missing parts from reference TRBV18 and TRBJ2-7): NAGVMQNPRHLVRRRGQEARLRCSPMKGHSHVYWYRQLPEEGLKFMVYLQKENIIDESGMPKERFSAEFPKEGPSILRIQQVVRGDSAAYFCASSPSRDRGSYEQYFGPGTRLTVT.

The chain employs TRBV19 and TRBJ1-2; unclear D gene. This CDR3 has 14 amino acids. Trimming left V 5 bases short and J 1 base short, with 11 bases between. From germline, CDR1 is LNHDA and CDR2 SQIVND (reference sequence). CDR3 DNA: TGTGCCAGTAGTGCCACCGGGGTTAACTATGGCTACACCTTC. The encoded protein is CASSATGVNYGYTF.

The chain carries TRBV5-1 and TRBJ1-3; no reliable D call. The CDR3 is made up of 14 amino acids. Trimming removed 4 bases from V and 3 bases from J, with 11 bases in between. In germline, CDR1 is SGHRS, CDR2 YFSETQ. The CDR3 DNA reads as TGCGCCAGCAGCCCCTGGCAAGGTGGAAACACCATATATTTT. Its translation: CASSPWQGGNTIYF.

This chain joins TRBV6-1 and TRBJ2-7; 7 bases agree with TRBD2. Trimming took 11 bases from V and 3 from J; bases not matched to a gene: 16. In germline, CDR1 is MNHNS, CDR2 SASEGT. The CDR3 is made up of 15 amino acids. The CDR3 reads CAGQVQRGGGYEQYF. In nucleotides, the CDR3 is TGTGCCGGGCAAGTTCAGCGGGGAGGAGGCTACGAGCAGTACTTC.

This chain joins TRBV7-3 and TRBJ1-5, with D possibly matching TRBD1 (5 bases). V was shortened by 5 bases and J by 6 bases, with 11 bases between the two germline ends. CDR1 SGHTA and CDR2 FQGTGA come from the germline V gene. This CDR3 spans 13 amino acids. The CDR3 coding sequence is TGTGCCAGCAGCGCCACCGGGGGTCAGCCCCAGCATTTT. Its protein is CASSATGGQPQHF.

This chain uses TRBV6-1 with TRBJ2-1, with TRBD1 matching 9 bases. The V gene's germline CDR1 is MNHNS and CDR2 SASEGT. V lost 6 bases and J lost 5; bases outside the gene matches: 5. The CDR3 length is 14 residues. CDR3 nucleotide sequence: TGTGCCAGCAGACGGGACAGGGAAGACAATGAGCAGTTCTTC. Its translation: CASRRDREDNEQFF.

The CDR3 DNA sequence: TGTGCCAGCAGCTTAGACCAGGGTGGTGGAAGTAGGGCTTTCTTT. Protein product: CASSLDQGGGSRAFF. The chain has TRBV7-9 and TRBJ1-1; TRBD1 is a possible D gene (5 bases). This CDR3 contains 15 residues. Looked up from germline, CDR1 is SEHNR and CDR2 is FQNEAQ (reference sequence). V lost 1 base and J 11 bases, leaving 20 bases between the germline ends.

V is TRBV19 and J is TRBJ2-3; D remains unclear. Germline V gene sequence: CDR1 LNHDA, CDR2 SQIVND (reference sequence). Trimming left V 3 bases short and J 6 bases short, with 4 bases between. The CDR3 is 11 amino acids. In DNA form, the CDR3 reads TGTGCCAGTAGTATTAAGGATACGCAGTATTTT. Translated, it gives CASSIKDTQYF.

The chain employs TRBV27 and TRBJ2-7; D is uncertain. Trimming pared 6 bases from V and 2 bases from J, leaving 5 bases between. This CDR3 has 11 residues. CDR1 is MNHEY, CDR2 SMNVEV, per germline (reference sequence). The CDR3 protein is CASRPAYEQYF. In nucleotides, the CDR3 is TGTGCCAGCAGGCCCGCCTACGAGCAGTACTTC.

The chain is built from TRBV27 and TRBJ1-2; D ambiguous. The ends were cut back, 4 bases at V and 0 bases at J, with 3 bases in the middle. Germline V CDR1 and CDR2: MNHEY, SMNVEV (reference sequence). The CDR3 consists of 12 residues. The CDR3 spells CASSSSNYGYTF. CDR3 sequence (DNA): TGTGCCAGCAGTTCGTCTAACTATGGCTACACCTTC.

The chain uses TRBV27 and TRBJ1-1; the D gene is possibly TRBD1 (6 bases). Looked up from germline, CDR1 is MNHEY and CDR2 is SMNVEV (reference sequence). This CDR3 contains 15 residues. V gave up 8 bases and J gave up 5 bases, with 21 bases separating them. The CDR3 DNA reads TGTGCCAGCCCAACGTCGGGCAGGGGAGGGACTGAAGCTTTCTTT. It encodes CASPTSGRGGTEAFF.